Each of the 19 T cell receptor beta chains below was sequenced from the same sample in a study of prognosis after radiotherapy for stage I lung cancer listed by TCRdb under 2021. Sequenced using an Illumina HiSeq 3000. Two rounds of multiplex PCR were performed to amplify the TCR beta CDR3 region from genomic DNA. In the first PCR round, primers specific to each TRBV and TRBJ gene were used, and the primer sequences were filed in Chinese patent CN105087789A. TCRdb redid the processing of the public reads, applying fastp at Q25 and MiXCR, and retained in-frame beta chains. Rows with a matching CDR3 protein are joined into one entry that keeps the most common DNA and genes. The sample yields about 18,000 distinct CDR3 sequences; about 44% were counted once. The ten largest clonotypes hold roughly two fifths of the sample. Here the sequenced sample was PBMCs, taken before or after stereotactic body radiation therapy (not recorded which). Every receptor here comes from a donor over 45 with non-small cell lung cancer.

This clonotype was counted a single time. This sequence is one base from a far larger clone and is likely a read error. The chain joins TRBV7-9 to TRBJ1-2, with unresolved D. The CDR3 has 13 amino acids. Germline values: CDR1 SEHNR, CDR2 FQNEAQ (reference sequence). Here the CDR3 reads CVSSATTNYGYTF. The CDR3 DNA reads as TGTGTCAGCAGCGCCACAACTAACTATGGCTACACCTTC.

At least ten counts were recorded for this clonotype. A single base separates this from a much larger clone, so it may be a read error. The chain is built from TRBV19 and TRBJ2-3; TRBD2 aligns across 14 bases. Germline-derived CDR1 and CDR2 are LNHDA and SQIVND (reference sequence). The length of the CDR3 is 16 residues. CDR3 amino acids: CAGSRLAGGPRDTQYF. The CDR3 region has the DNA TGTGCCGGTAGCCGACTAGCGGGGGGGCCAAGGGATACGCAGTATTTT. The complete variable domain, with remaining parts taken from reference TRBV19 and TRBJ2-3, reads DGGITQSPKYLFRKEGQNVTLSCEQNLNHDAMYWYRQDPGQGLRLIYYSQIVNDFQKGDIAEGYSVSREKKESFPLTVTSAQKNPTAFYLCAGSRLAGGPRDTQYFGPGTRLTVL.

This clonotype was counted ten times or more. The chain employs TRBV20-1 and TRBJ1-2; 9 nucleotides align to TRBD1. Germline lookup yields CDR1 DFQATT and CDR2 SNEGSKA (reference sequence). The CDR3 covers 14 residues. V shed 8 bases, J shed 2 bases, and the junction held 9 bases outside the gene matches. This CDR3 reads CSTPRQGENYGYTF. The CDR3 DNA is TGCAGTACACCTCGACAGGGGGAGAACTATGGCTACACCTTC.

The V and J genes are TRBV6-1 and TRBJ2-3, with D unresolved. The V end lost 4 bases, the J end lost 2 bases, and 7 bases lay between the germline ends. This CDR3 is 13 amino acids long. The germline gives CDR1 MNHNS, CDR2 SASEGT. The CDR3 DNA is TGTGCCAGCAGTGGGTCTGACACAGATACGCAGTATTTT. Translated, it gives CASSGSDTDTQYF.

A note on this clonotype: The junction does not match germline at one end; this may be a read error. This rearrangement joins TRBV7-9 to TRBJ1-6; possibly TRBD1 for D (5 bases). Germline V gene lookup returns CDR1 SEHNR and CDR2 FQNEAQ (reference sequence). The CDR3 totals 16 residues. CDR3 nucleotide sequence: TGTGACAGCAGCTTAGCGCGGAGGGGACGAAATTCACCCCTCCACTTT. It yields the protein CDSSLARRGRNSPLHF.

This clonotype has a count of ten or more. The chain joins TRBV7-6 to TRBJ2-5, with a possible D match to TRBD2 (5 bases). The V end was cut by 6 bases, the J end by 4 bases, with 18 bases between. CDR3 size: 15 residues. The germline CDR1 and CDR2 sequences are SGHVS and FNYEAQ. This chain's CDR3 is CASRPKVAGPETQYF. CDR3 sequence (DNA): TGTGCCAGCAGACCAAAGGTGGCGGGCCCAGAGACCCAGTACTTC. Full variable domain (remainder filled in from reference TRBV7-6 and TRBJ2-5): GAGVSQSPRYKVTKRGQDVALRCDPISGHVSLYWYRQALGQGPEFLTYFNYEAQQDKSGLPNDRFSAERPEGSISTLTIQRTEQRDSAMYRCASRPKVAGPETQYFGPGTRLLVL.

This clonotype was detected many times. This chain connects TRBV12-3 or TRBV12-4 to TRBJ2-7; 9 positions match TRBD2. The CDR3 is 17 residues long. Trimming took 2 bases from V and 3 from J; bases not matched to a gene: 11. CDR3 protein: CASSLHSGGGGDYEQYF. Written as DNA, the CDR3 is TGTGCCAGCAGTTTACATTCGGGCGGGGGGGGGGACTACGAGCAGTACTTC.

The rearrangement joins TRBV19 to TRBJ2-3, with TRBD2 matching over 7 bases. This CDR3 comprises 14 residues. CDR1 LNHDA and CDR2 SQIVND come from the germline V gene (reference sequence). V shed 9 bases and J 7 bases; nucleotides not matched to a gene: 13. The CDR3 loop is CARRLSGIGYTQYF. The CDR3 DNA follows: TGTGCCAGACGACTGAGCGGGATAGGATATACGCAGTATTTT.

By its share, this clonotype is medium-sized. The CDR3 is CASSETDRVYEQYF. CDR3 nucleotides: TGTGCCAGCAGTGAAACAGACAGGGTCTACGAGCAGTACTTC. The chain has TRBV6-2 or TRBV6-3 and TRBJ2-7, with 7 bases that match TRBD1. Germline trimming cut 5 bases from V and 3 bases from J; bases unmatched to any gene: 7. CDR1 MNHEY and CDR2 SVGEGT come from the germline V gene. The CDR3 is made up of 14 amino acids.

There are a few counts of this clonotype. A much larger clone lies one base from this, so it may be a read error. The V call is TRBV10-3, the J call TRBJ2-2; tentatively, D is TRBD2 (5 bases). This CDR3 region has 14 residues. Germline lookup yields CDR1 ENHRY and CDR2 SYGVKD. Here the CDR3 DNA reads TGTGCCATCAGTGCGAACAGATACACCGGGAAGCTGTTTTTT. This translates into CAISANRYTGKLFF.

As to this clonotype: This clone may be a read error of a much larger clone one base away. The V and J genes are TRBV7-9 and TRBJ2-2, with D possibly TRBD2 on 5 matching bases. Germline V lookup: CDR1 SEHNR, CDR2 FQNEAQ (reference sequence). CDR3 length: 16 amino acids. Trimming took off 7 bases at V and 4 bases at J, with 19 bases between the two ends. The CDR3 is CASIPRGVRGTGELFF. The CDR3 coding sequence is TGTGCCAGCATCCCAAGAGGTGTACGGGGCACCGGGGAGCTGTTTTTT.

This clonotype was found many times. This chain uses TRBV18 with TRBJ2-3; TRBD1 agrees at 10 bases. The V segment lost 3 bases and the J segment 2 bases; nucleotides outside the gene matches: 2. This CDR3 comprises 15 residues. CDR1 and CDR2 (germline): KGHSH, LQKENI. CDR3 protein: CASSPGQGVTDTQYF. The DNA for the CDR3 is TGTGCCAGCTCACCCGGACAGGGGGTCACAGATACGCAGTATTTT.

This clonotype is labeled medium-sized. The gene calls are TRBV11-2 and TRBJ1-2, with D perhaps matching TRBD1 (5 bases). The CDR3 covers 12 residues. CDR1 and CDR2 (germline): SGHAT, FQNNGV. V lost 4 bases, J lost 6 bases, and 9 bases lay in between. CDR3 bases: TGTGCCAGCAGCTCCATGGGGGATGGCTACACCTTC. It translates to CASSSMGDGYTF.

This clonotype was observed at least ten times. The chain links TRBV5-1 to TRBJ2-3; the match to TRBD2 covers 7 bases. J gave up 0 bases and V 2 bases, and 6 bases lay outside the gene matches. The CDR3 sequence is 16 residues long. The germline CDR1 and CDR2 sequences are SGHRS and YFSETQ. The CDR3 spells CASSFGGAGSTDTQYF. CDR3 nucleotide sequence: TGCGCCAGCAGCTTCGGGGGAGCGGGGAGCACAGATACGCAGTATTTT.

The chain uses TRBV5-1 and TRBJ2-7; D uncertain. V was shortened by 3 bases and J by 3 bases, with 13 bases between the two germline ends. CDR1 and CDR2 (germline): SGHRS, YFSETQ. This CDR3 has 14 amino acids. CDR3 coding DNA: TGCGCCAGCAGCTCTCTGTGGGCTAACTACGAGCAGTACTTC. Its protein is CASSSLWANYEQYF.

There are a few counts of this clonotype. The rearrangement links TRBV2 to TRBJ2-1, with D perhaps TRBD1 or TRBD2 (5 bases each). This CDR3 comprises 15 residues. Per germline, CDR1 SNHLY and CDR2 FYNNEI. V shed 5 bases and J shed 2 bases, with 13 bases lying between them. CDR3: CASSSDRGTYNEQFF. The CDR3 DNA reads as TGTGCCAGCAGTTCCGACCGGGGCACCTACAATGAGCAGTTCTTC. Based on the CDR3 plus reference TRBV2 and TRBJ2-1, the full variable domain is EPEVTQTPSHQVTQMGQEVILRCVPISNHLYFYWYRQILGQKVEFLVSFYNNEISEKSEIFDDQFSVERPDGSNFTLKIRSTKLEDSAMYFCASSSDRGTYNEQFFGPGTRLTVL.

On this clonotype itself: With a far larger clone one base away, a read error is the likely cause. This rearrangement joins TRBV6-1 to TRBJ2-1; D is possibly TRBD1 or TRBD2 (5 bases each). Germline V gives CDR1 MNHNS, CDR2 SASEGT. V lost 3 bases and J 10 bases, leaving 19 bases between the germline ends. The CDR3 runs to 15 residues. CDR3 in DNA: TGTGCCAGCAGTGACTCGAGGGCAGTCCCAGGGGAGCAGTTCTTC. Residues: CASSDSRAVPGEQFF.

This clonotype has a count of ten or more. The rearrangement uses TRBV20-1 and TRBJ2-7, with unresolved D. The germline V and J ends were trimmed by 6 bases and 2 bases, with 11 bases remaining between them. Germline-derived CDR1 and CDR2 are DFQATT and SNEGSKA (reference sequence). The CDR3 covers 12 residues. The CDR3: CSAEVSPYEQYF. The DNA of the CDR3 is TGCAGTGCCGAGGTATCCCCCTACGAGCAGTACTTC.

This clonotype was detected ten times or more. The DNA for the CDR3 is TGTGCCAGACGACTGAGCGGGAGAGGAGATACGCAGTATTTT. Residues: CARRLSGRGDTQYF. The chain couples TRBV19 to TRBJ2-3; 8 bases line up with TRBD2. After removal of 9 bases from V and 5 bases from J, the junction contained 10 bases not matched to a gene. The CDR3 extends over 14 amino acids. Looked up from germline, CDR1 is LNHDA and CDR2 is SQIVND (reference sequence).